This T cell receptor beta chain is from a study of blood T cell repertoires in COVID-19. The ends were cut back, 2 bases at V and 3 bases at J, with 4 bases in the middle. Germline loops: CDR1 LGHDT, CDR2 YNNKEL (reference sequence). This CDR3 is built from 12 residues. Source study methods: Quantification of nucleated cells was approximated via reference gene primer amplification. The repertoire was sequenced with immunoSEQ multiplex PCR; TCRdb's copy has only in-frame clones and lacks some. Clone size and the V and J calls come from that table; the DNA yielded D and trimming. The data contain 200,000 to 250,000 clones, about 88% of them singletons. Across 20 to 25 US areas, participants ranged in age from 18 to 89 years.

The sequence derives from a woman aged 25 to 39 who had recovered from COVID-19. The rearrangement links TRBV3-1 (or the pseudogene TRBV3-2) to TRBJ1-2; no firm D call. Sequenced input: PBMCs or T cells enriched from blood (not recorded which). CDR3 sequence reads: CASSQLYYGYTF. CDR3 DNA: TGTGCCAGCAGCCAATTATACTATGGCTACACCTTC.